This T cell receptor (beta chain) was recorded in a study of technical replicates of blood from a handful of donors. Clones were sequenced by immunoSEQ multiplex PCR, and TCRdb holds only the in-frame ones, with some missing. Of some 89,000 clones listed, about 95% are singletons. This CDR3 comprises 14 residues. The germline V gene encodes CDR1 WSHSY and CDR2 SAAADI. Trimming removed 8 bases from V and 1 base from J; junction bases left unmatched: 8. The material sequenced was T cells isolated from PBMCs. This chain uses TRBV10-2 with TRBJ2-7; 7 positions agree with TRBD2. This receptor was identified in a human donor in good health. The CDR3 reads CASGYREGSYEQYF. The CDR3 DNA reads TGCGCCAGCGGATATAGGGAGGGATCCTACGAGCAGTACTTC.